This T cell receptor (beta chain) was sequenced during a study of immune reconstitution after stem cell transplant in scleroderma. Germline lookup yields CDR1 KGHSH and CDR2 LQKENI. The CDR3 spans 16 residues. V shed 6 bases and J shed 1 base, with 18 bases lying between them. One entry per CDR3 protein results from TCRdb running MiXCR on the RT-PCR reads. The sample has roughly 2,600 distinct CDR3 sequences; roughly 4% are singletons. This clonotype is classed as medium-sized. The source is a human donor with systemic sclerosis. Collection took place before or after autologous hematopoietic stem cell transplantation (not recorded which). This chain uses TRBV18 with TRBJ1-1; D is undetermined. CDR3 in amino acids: CASSTVGSPGNTEAFF. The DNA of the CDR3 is TGTGCCAGCTCGACCGTGGGAAGTCCCGGGAACACTGAAGCTTTCTTT.